This T cell receptor (beta chain) emerged from a study of T cell changes during pregnancy in multiple sclerosis. The CDR3 contains 14 residues. Trimming pared 4 bases from V and 8 bases from J, leaving 14 bases between. The germline V gene encodes CDR1 ENHRY and CDR2 SYGVKD. TCRdb keeps only in-frame clones here, not all; method: immunoSEQ multiplex PCR. The top ten clones hold around 1.3% of a sample with approximately 50,000 clones, approximately 91% of them seen once. This sequence joins TRBV10-3 and TRBJ1-4, with D unresolved. The TCR sequence derives from a female donor with multiple sclerosis, enrolled in a pregnancy study. This specimen was peripheral blood, taken in the second trimester of pregnancy. CDR3 protein: CAISAGMADEKLFF. The DNA of the CDR3 is TGTGCCATCAGTGCGGGAATGGCCGACGAAAAACTGTTTTTT.